One sample yielded the 25 T cell receptor beta chains listed below, sequenced in a study of blood T cell repertoires in COVID-19. The repertoire was sequenced with immunoSEQ multiplex PCR; TCRdb's copy has only in-frame clones and lacks some. This sample yields 250,000 to 300,000 clones, of which 75% to 90% are seen a single time; 2.2% belongs to the top ten. Sequencing was performed on peripheral blood. Receptors originate from a woman aged 50 to 60 who had recovered from COVID-19.

The rearrangement uses TRBV2 and TRBJ1-2; 11 bases match TRBD1. J gave up 5 bases and V 8 bases, and 13 bases lay outside the gene matches. The CDR3 totals 16 residues. CDR1 and CDR2 from the germline V gene are SNHLY and FYNNEI. This CDR3 reads CASQIDTRDRGYGYTF. CDR3 DNA sequence: TGTGCCAGCCAAATAGACACCCGGGACAGGGGGTATGGCTACACCTTC.

This clone appeared once. The chain is built from TRBV6-5 and TRBJ2-1; D might be TRBD2 (5 bases). V was cut by 5 bases and J by 5 bases, with 10 bases left in between. CDR1 is MNHEY and CDR2 is SVGAGI in the germline V gene. The CDR3 spans 13 residues. The CDR3 sequence: CASSPGLNNEQFF. As DNA, the CDR3 is TGTGCCAGCAGTCCCGGACTGAACAATGAGCAGTTCTTC.

This clone has a count of ten or more. The chain employs TRBV5-1 and TRBJ2-1; perhaps TRBD2 as D (5 bases). Per the germline V gene, CDR1 is SGHRS and CDR2 is YFSETQ. CDR3 length: 15 residues. Between the trimmed V and J ends, which lost 0 bases and 8 bases, there was a span of 15 bases. DNA for the CDR3: TGCGCCAGCAGCTTGGGGGGAGTTTTAGCCGATGAGCAGTTCTTC. This encodes CASSLGGVLADEQFF.

The chain couples TRBV4-1 to TRBJ1-6, with TRBD1 matching over 8 bases. V shed 9 bases, J shed 5 bases, and the junction held 12 bases outside the gene matches. CDR1 and CDR2 (germline): MGHRA, YSYEKL. This CDR3 is 16 amino acids long. The chain's CDR3 is CASRTGPNANNSPLHF. CDR3 in DNA: TGCGCCAGTAGGACAGGGCCGAATGCTAATAATTCACCCCTCCACTTT.

This chain links TRBV18 with TRBJ1-3; possibly TRBD1 for D (5 bases). From germline, CDR1 is KGHSH and CDR2 LQKENI. The CDR3 is made up of 15 amino acids. The ends were cut back, 8 bases at V and 5 bases at J, with 19 bases in the middle. The CDR3 sequence is CASQIQGGSRNTIYF. The DNA for the CDR3 is TGTGCCAGCCAGATTCAGGGTGGATCCCGAAACACCATATATTTT.

The V call is TRBV15, the J call TRBJ2-1; TRBD2 agrees at 7 bases. Germline assignment: CDR1 LNHNV and CDR2 YYDKDF (reference sequence). V shed 4 bases and J 4 bases; nucleotides not matched to a gene: 13. This CDR3 comprises 17 residues. CDR3 in DNA: TGTGCCACCAGCATTTTTTCCGCGGGAGAAGCATACAATGAGCAGTTCTTC. Translated: CATSIFSAGEAYNEQFF.

V and J are TRBV5-6 and TRBJ1-5, with D maybe TRBD1 (6 bases). The V gene lost 0 bases and the J gene lost 4 bases, with 8 bases spanning the gap. CDR1 is SGHDT and CDR2 is YYEEEE in the germline V gene. The CDR3 has 14 amino acids. CDR3 loop: CASSLAGTNQPQHF. In nucleotides, the CDR3 is TGTGCCAGCAGCTTGGCGGGGACAAATCAGCCCCAGCATTTT.

J is TRBJ2-3 and V is TRBV9; 8 bases match TRBD2. The V gene's germline CDR1 is SGDLS and CDR2 YYNGEE. V dropped 4 bases and J dropped 0; count of bases not matched to a gene: 1. CDR3 length: 14 amino acids. The CDR3 here is CASSTSGSTDTQYF. In nucleotides, the CDR3 is TGTGCCAGCAGCACTAGCGGTAGCACAGATACGCAGTATTTT.

This clone has only one observation. The V call is TRBV11-2, the J call TRBJ2-7; 11 nucleotides agree with TRBD2. Germline V gene lookup returns CDR1 SGHAT and CDR2 FQNNGV. The CDR3 covers 15 residues. J lost 3 bases, V lost 5 bases, and 6 bases had no gene match. CDR3 in amino acids: CASSILAGENYEQYF. The CDR3 nucleotides are TGTGCCAGCAGCATACTAGCGGGAGAGAACTACGAGCAGTACTTC.

This sequence joins TRBV30 and TRBJ1-6; TRBD1 matches 7 bases. The CDR3 totals 14 residues. V lost 1 base to trimming and J lost 10 bases; unmatched junction nucleotides: 7. The germline gives CDR1 GTSNPN, CDR2 SVGIG (reference sequence). CDR3 in DNA: TGTGCCTGGAGTGGCACCAGGGGGAGCTCACCCCTCCACTTT. It encodes CAWSGTRGSSPLHF.

CDR3 in amino acids: CATSYRGSNQPQHF. In DNA, the CDR3 is TGTGCCACCAGCTACCGGGGGAGCAATCAGCCCCAGCATTTT. The chain has TRBV15 and TRBJ1-5, with a weak D call TRBD1 (5 bases). With 5 bases removed from V and 1 base from J, the gap between germline ends came to 9 bases. The CDR3 contains 14 residues. Per germline, CDR1 LNHNV and CDR2 YYDKDF (reference sequence).

This sequence joins TRBV11-2 and TRBJ1-1; D is unclear. V was trimmed by 1 base and J by 5 bases, leaving 14 bases between them. This CDR3 comprises 15 residues. Germline CDR1 is SGHAT and CDR2 is FQNNGV. CDR3 residues: CASSLGRQRVTEAFF. CDR3 in DNA: TGTGCCAGCAGCTTAGGGAGGCAAAGAGTGACTGAAGCTTTCTTT.

The chain carries TRBV5-1 and TRBJ1-1, with D perhaps TRBD1 (5 bases). The V end lost 7 bases, the J end lost 11 bases, and 15 bases lay between the germline ends. Germline lookup yields CDR1 SGHRS and CDR2 YFSETQ. CDR3 length equals 11 residues. CDR3 amino acids: CASGGGDGAFF. In DNA, the CDR3 is TGCGCCAGCGGCGGGGGGGACGGGGCTTTCTTT.

The chain uses TRBV4-2 and TRBJ2-5, with a possible D match to TRBD2 (7 bases). V lost 0 bases and J lost 5, with 10 bases in between. Germline assignment: CDR1 LGHNA and CDR2 YNFKEQ. This CDR3 is built from 14 residues. The CDR3 coding sequence is TGTGCCAGCAGCCAAGATTGGGGGGGCGAGACCCAGTACTTC. Residues: CASSQDWGGETQYF.

This clone was counted a few times. V is TRBV4-2 and J is TRBJ2-7, with TRBD1 matching over 7 bases. Trimming removed 0 bases from V and 0 bases from J; junction bases left unmatched: 11. Germline loops: CDR1 LGHNA, CDR2 YNFKEQ. This CDR3 is built from 18 residues. The CDR3 loop is CASSQDRDSSYFSYEQYF. The CDR3 region has the DNA TGTGCCAGCAGCCAAGATCGGGACAGCTCTTACTTCTCCTACGAGCAGTACTTC.

The chain uses TRBV27 and TRBJ1-1; 10 bases are shared with TRBD1. The germline CDR1 and CDR2 sequences are MNHEY and SMNVEV (reference sequence). V dropped 4 bases and J dropped 0; count of bases not matched to a gene: 2. This CDR3 region has 15 residues. The CDR3 protein is CASSSDRGLNTEAFF. CDR3 coding DNA: TGTGCCAGCAGTTCGGACAGGGGGTTGAACACTGAAGCTTTCTTT.

The chain carries TRBV30 and TRBJ1-5; possibly TRBD1 for D (6 bases). With 5 bases removed from V and 0 bases from J, the gap between germline ends came to 8 bases. This CDR3 region has 13 residues. In germline, CDR1 is GTSNPN, CDR2 SVGIG (reference sequence). CDR3 protein: CAWQGSSNQPQHF. CDR3 coding DNA: TGTGCCTGGCAGGGGTCTAGCAATCAGCCCCAGCATTTT.

This chain joins TRBV27 and TRBJ2-1, with 10 bases matching TRBD2. The CDR3 has 15 amino acids. Trimming at V came to 2 bases and at J to 16 bases, leaving 14 bases not matched to a gene. Per the germline V gene, CDR1 is MNHEY and CDR2 is SMNVEV (reference sequence). The CDR3 spells CASSLDPSGGYRFFF. CDR3 nucleotide sequence: TGTGCCAGCAGTTTAGATCCTAGCGGGGGTTATCGGTTCTTCTTC.

The chain has TRBV5-6 and TRBJ1-3, with 7 bases aligning to TRBD1. Germline CDR1 reads SGHDT; CDR2 reads YYEEEE. The CDR3 totals 15 residues. V trimming: 4 bases; J trimming: 1 base; junction bases outside the gene matches: 5. The CDR3 sequence: CASSVLQGSGNTIYF. CDR3 sequence (DNA): TGTGCCAGCAGCGTTTTACAGGGGTCTGGAAACACCATATATTTT.

This clone came up once. V usage is TRBV7-2 and J usage is TRBJ1-2, with D tentatively TRBD1 (5 bases). The V end lost 6 bases, the J end lost 4 bases, and 12 bases lay between the germline ends. The CDR3 is 13 residues long. Germline V gene sequence: CDR1 SGHTA, CDR2 FQGNSA. For the CDR3, the DNA is TGTGCCAGCAGTCTAACAGGCGGCTATGGCTACACCTTC. Protein sequence: CASSLTGGYGYTF. The full variable domain, with the rest looked up from reference TRBV7-2 and TRBJ1-2, is GAGVSQSPSNKVTEKGKDVELRCDPISGHTALYWYRQSLGQGLEFLIYFQGNSAPDKSGLPSDRFSAERTGGSVSTLTIQRTQQEDSAVYLCASSLTGGYGYTFGSGTRLTVV.

The V and J genes are TRBV5-5 and TRBJ1-2; D is uncertain. This CDR3 has 15 residues. Per germline, CDR1 SGHKS and CDR2 YYEKEE (reference sequence). The germline V and J ends were trimmed by 0 bases and 2 bases, with 11 bases remaining between them. CDR3 sequence: CASSLASGANYGYTF. DNA of the CDR3: TGTGCCAGCAGCTTGGCCTCGGGTGCCAACTATGGCTACACCTTC.

The chain employs TRBV5-1 and TRBJ1-2; 7 nucleotides line up with TRBD1. Germline V gene sequence: CDR1 SGHRS, CDR2 YFSETQ. V lost 5 bases and J lost 3; bases outside the gene matches: 16. The CDR3 length is 17 residues. This CDR3 reads CASSPYSTGNGDYGYTF. The CDR3 DNA sequence: TGCGCCAGCAGTCCCTATTCGACAGGGAATGGAGACTATGGCTACACCTTC.

This clone was recorded only once. The CDR3 reads CASSLGSFPRGRNTIYF. The CDR3 region has the DNA TGTGCCAGCAGCTTGGGGAGCTTTCCGCGGGGGAGGAACACCATATATTTT. The chain recombines TRBV13 with TRBJ1-3; D perhaps matches TRBD1 (5 bases). Trimming left V 3 bases short and J 7 bases short, with 22 bases between. The CDR3 contains 17 residues. Germline CDR1 is PRHDT and CDR2 is FYEKMQ (reference sequence).

This clone was seen once. The chain couples TRBV30 to TRBJ1-2, with D maybe TRBD1 (6 bases). Trimming pared 8 bases from V and 4 bases from J, leaving 14 bases between. In germline, CDR1 is GTSNPN, CDR2 SVGIG (reference sequence). The CDR3 totals 12 residues. The CDR3 sequence: CAGRGAGYGYTF. The DNA for the CDR3 is TGTGCCGGCCGGGGGGCTGGCTATGGCTACACCTTC. The full variable domain, with the rest looked up from reference TRBV30 and TRBJ1-2, is SQTIHQWPATLVQPVGSPLSLECTVEGTSNPNLYWYRQAAGRGLQLLFYSVGIGQISSEVPQNLSASRPQDRQFILSSKKLLLSDSGFYLCAGRGAGYGYTFGSGTRLTVV.

This chain links TRBV29-1 with TRBJ1-2; 9 bases fit TRBD1. CDR3 size: 16 residues. Trimming cost V 0 bases and J 8 bases; bases outside gene matches: 13. Germline values: CDR1 SQVTM, CDR2 ANQGSEA. The CDR3 sequence: CSVEEGSGQGFHGYTF. As DNA, the CDR3 is TGCAGCGTTGAAGAAGGTTCGGGACAGGGATTTCACGGCTACACCTTC. The full variable domain, with the rest looked up from reference TRBV29-1 and TRBJ1-2, is SAVISQKPSRDICQRGTSLTIQCQVDSQVTMMFWYRQQPGQSLTLIATANQGSEATYESGFVIDKFPISRPNLTFSTLTVSNMSPEDSSIYLCSVEEGSGQGFHGYTFGSGTRLTVV.